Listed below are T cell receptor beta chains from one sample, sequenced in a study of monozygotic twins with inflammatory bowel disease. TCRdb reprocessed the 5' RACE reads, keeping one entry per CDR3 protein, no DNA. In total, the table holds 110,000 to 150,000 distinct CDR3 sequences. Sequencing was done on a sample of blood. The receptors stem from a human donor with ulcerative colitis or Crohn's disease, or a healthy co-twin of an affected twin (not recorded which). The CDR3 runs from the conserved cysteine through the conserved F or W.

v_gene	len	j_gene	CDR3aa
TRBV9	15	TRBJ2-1	CASSARLAEYNEQFF
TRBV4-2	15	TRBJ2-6	CASSQAGSGANVLTF
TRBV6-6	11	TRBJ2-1	CTSSREKEQFF
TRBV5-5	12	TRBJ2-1	CASSLGDNEQFF
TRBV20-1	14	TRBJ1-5	CSAKTQGAYQPQHF
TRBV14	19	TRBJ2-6	CASSQDPGRLGSGANVLTF
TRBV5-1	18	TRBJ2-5	CASSFLSGGQGKGETQYF
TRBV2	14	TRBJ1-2	CASELTGLNYGYTF
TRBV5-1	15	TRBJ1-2	CASSLESGLGYGYTF
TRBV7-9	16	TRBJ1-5	CASSSGPGSSNQPQHF
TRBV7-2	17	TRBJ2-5	CASSTSGGTSGQETQYF
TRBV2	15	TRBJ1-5	CASSEEGQGNQPQHF
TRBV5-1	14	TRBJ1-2	CASSLKAGDYGYTF
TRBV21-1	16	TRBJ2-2	CASSDPGRANTGELFF
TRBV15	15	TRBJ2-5	CATSRDGGGQETQYF
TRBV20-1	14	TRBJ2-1	CSARYRGSYNEQFF
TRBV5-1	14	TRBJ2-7	CASSLFPGEYEQYF
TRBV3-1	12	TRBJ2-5	CASSHRARTLYF
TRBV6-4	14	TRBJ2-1	CASSWQNLYNEQFF
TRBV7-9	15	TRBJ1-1	CASSLPPGPNTEAFF
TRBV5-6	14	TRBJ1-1	CASSPRETRTEAFF
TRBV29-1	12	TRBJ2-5	CSVEMGEETQYF
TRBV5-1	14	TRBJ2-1	CASRPTGYHNEQFF
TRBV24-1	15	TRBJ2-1	CATSDPRQARNEQFF
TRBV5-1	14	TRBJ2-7	CASSLFGARYEQYF
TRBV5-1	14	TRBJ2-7	CASSFDSPTYEQYF
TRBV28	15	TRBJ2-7	CASSPSGWRAKEQYF